The 10 T cell receptor beta chains in this list originate from one sample, sequenced in a study of multiple sclerosis patients with progressive multifocal leukoencephalopathy. Clones were read by immunoSEQ multiplex PCR, and TCRdb kept only the in-frame ones, dropping some. The table lists tens of thousands of clones, approximately 85% of them singletons. Time point given: time of PML onset. Sample: PBMCs, taken from a patient treated with natalizumab. Receptors originate from a woman in her 30s with progressive multifocal leukoencephalopathy.

Only one count was recorded for this clone. The V call is TRBV19, the J call TRBJ1-2; D ambiguous. Germline V CDR1 and CDR2: LNHDA, SQIVND (reference sequence). Trimming stripped 5 bases from V and 5 bases from J, with 12 bases between. The CDR3 is 13 residues long. As DNA, the CDR3 is TGTGCCAGTAGTCCCCAGGAGGGTTATGGCTACACCTTC. Translation gives CASSPQEGYGYTF.

The chain carries TRBV5-1 and TRBJ1-6; 9 bases agree with TRBD1. CDR1 SGHRS and CDR2 YFSETQ come from the germline V gene. V lost 4 bases and J lost 5; bases outside the gene matches: 7. This CDR3 region has 16 residues. The CDR3 region has the DNA TGCGCCAGCAGCCCGGGACAGGGTTCCCATAATTCACCCCTCCACTTT. Its translation: CASSPGQGSHNSPLHF.

This chain uses TRBV14 with TRBJ1-2; D is unresolved. V shed 1 base and J shed 5 bases, with 8 bases lying between them. Per the germline V gene, CDR1 is SGHDN and CDR2 is FVKESK. The CDR3 spans 13 residues. The CDR3 nucleotides are TGTGCCAGCAGCCAAGGACTTCAGTATGGCTACACCTTC. It codes for CASSQGLQYGYTF.

V usage is TRBV13 and J usage is TRBJ2-1; 12 positions agree with TRBD2. The CDR3 sequence is 16 residues long. V dropped 3 bases and J dropped 7; count of bases not matched to a gene: 7. Germline CDR1 PRHDT, CDR2 FYEKMQ (reference sequence). DNA for the CDR3: TGTGCCAGCAGCTTCTCGACTAGCGGGAGAGGGAATGAGCAGTTCTTC. As protein: CASSFSTSGRGNEQFF. Supplemented by reference TRBV13 and TRBJ2-1, the full variable domain reads AAGVIQSPRHLIKEKRETATLKCYPIPRHDTVYWYQQGPGQDPQFLISFYEKMQSDKGSIPDRFSAQQFSDYHSELNMSSLELGDSALYFCASSFSTSGRGNEQFFGPGTRLTVL.

The chain recombines TRBV6-5 with TRBJ2-5; 11 bases map to TRBD1. Germline CDR1 and CDR2: MNHEY and SVGAGI. V lost 6 bases to trimming and J lost 3 bases; unmatched junction nucleotides: 6. The CDR3 length is 15 residues. The CDR3 DNA reads TGTGCCAGCAGCCCTCGGGACAGGGGGAAAGAGACCCAGTACTTC. It is translated as CASSPRDRGKETQYF.

The chain has TRBV10-3 and TRBJ2-2; the D is unclear. There are 12 residues in the CDR3. V lost 10 bases to trimming and J lost 7 bases, with 13 bases between them. Germline V CDR1 and CDR2: ENHRY, SYGVKD. Written as DNA, the CDR3 is TGTGCCACCGCCAAACGGAACGGGGAGCTGTTTTTT. It is translated as CATAKRNGELFF.

This rearrangement joins TRBV28 to TRBJ2-7; D is ambiguous. Trimming removed 7 bases at V and 4 bases at J, with 8 bases between. Per the germline V gene, CDR1 is MDHEN and CDR2 is SYDVKM. This CDR3 has 11 residues. CDR3 region: CASMSGYEQYF. Written as DNA, the CDR3 is TGTGCCAGCATGTCCGGATACGAGCAGTACTTC.

Only a few counts were recorded for this clone. V and J are TRBV7-9 and TRBJ1-3; no clear D gene. The CDR3 consists of 17 residues. Looked up from germline, CDR1 is SEHNR and CDR2 is FQNEAQ (reference sequence). V gave up 8 bases and J gave up 0 bases, with 20 bases separating them. The CDR3 bases are TGTGCCAGCCGAGGGAAGTCAAGGTCGAGCTCTGGAAACACCATATATTTT. It is translated as CASRGKSRSSSGNTIYF.

The chain couples TRBV30 to TRBJ2-7, with D tentatively TRBD1 (5 bases). The length of the CDR3 is 13 residues. Per the germline V gene, CDR1 is GTSNPN and CDR2 is SVGIG (reference sequence). Trimming cost V 0 bases and J 8 bases, with 14 bases left between them. The DNA for the CDR3 is TGTGCCTGGAGTGTAGGCGGACAAGGCAAGCAGTACTTC. This encodes CAWSVGGQGKQYF.

The gene calls are TRBV23-1 and TRBJ1-1; no reliable D call. TRBV23-1 is known as an ORF, though its function is uncertain. V was clipped by 3 bases and J by 12 bases, with 20 bases between them. This CDR3 has 14 amino acids. CDR3 bases: TGCGCCAGCAGTCAGTTCGGACGGATAAGCAGTCCTTTCTTT. It specifies CASSQFGRISSPFF.